The TCR beta chain under discussion was sequenced for a study of T cell responses to AZD1222 COVID-19 vaccine. Regarding the study as a whole: Spike regions recognized by vaccine-associated CD4 TCRs spanned the protein, led by 160-218 and 743-854.

Clones were read by immunoSEQ multiplex PCR, and TCRdb kept only the in-frame ones, dropping some. The data contain 90,000 to 120,000 clones, under 95% of them singletons. Turning to this clone: Its antigen is as yet unknown.

The V gene lost 0 bases and the J gene lost 6 bases, with 0 bases spanning the gap. The CDR3 runs 11 residues. Looked up from germline, CDR1 is LNHNV and CDR2 is YYDKDF (reference sequence). The origin of this receptor is an adult who received the AZD1222 COVID-19 vaccine. The V call is TRBV15, the J call TRBJ2-4; D not certain. The starting material was peripheral blood, obtained 28 days after the second AZD1222 dose. CDR3 sequence (DNA): TGTGCCACCAGCAGAGAAAACATTCAGTACTTC. The encoded protein is CATSRENIQYF.